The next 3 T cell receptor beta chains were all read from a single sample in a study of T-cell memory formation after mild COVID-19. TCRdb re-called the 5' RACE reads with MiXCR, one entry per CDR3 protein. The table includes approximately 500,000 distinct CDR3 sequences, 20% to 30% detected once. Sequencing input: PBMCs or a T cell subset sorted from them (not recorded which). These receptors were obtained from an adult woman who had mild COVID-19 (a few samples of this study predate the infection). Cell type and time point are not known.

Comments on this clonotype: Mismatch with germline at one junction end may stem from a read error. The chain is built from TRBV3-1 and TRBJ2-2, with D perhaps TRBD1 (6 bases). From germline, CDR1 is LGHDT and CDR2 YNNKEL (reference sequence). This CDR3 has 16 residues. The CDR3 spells CASTQKTGPNTGELFF. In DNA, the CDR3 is TGTGCCAGCACCCAAAAGACAGGACCAAACACCGGGGAGCTGTTTTTT.

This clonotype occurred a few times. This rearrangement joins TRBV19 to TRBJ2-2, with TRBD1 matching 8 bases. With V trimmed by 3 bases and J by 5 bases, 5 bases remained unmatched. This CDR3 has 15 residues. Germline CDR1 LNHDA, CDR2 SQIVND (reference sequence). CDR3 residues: CASSIDRGLTGELFF. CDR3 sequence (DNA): TGTGCCAGTAGTATCGACAGGGGTCTAACCGGGGAGCTGTTTTTT.

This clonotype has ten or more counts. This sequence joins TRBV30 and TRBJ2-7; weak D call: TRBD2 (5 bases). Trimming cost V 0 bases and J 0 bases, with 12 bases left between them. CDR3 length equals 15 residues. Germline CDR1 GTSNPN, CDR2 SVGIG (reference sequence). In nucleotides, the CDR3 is TGTGCCTGGAGTGTGAGGACTCATAGCTCCTACGAGCAGTACTTC. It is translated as CAWSVRTHSSYEQYF.